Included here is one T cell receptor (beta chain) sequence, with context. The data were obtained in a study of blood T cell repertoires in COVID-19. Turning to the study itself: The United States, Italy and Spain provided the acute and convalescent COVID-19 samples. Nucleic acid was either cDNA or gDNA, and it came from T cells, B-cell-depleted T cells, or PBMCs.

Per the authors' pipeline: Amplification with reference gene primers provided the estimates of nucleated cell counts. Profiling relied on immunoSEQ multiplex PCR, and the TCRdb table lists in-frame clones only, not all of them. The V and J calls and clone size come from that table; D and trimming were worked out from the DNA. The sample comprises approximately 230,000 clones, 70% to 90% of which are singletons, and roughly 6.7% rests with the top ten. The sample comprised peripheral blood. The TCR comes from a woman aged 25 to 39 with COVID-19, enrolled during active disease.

CDR3: CASSQDRRATYEQYF. The CDR3 DNA reads as TGCGCCAGCAGCCAAGATCGGCGGGCTACCTACGAGCAGTACTTC. This chain links TRBV4-3 with TRBJ2-7; TRBD2 might be the D (5 bases). From germline, CDR1 is LGHNA and CDR2 YSLEER. Deletions cut 0 bases from V and 2 bases from J, with 11 bases between. This CDR3 region has 15 residues.